The clone carrying this T cell receptor (beta chain) was counted many times. Sample treatment: randomized to nivolumab then ipilimumab (arm A) or the reverse (arm B). This entry belongs to a study of sequential checkpoint blockade in melanoma. The overall study: Maintenance nivolumab came after either treatment sequence. TCRβ was sequenced from DNA of under 100 pretreatment tumors.

Sequenced by immunoSEQ multiplex PCR; TCRdb stores in-frame clones only, minus some. The sample holds around 4,600 clones, approximately 30% seen once. V lost 3 bases, J lost 6 bases, and 15 bases lay in between. This CDR3 comprises 15 residues. Looked up from germline, CDR1 is SGHNT and CDR2 is YENEEA. The chain employs TRBV11-3 and TRBJ1-5, with D maybe TRBD1 (5 bases). The TCR originated in a human donor with melanoma. The source was tumor tissue (inferred from file names), collected from a patient given nivolumab and ipilimumab in sequence. The CDR3 sequence: CASSLGQVVGQPQHF. As DNA, the CDR3 is TGTGCCAGCAGCTTGGGGCAGGTCGTCGGTCAGCCCCAGCATTTT.